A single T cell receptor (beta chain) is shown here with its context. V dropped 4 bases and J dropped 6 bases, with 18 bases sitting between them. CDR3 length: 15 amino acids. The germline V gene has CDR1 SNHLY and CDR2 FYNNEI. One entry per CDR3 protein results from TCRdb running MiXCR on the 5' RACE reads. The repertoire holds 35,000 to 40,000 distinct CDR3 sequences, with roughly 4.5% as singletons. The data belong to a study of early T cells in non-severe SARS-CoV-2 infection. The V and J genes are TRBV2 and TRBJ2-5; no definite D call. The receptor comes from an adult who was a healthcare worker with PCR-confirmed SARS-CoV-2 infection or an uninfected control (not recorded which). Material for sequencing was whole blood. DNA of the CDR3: TGTGCCAGCAGTGTATCGGGCCCGATCTCAAAGACCCAGTACTTC. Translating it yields CASSVSGPISKTQYF.